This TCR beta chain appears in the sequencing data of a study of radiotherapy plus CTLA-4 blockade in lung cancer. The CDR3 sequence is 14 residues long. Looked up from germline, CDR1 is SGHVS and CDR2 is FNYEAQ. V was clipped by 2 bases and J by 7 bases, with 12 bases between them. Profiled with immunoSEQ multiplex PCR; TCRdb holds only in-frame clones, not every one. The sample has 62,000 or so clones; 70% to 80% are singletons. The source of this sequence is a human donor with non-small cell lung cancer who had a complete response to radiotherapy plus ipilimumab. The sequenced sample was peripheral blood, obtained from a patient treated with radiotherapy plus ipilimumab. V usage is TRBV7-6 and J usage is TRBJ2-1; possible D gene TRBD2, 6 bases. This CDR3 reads CASSLSFLANEQFF. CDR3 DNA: TGTGCCAGCAGCTTATCCTTTCTAGCGAATGAGCAGTTCTTC.